A selection of T cell receptor beta chains follows, all from one sample in a study of low-dose radiotherapy and immunotherapy resistance in tumors. TCRdb called the reads again in MiXCR, with one record for every CDR3 protein. The table lists 40,000 or so distinct CDR3 sequences, 20% to 25% of them singletons. The sample here was PBMCs, taken after low-dose radiotherapy plus immunotherapy. Receptors were obtained from a male donor with prostate cancer. The conserved cysteine and the conserved F or W are not part of the CDR3 here. A row's size may be missing; if present it is once, few, many or a size class.

v_gene	abundance	CDR3aa
TRBV19	many	ASRSGTGATAQY
TRBV11-2	.	ASSLVAGKYNEQF
TRBV5-1	many	ASSFGGQGSLYGYT
TRBV29-1	many	SVGAGAGYT
TRBV27	.	ASSSRDSINQPQH
TRBV5-1	many	ASSLASGVVEQF
TRBV10-3	many	AISEAPNSPLH
TRBV2	many	ASGIRDGPYEQY
TRBV9	many	ASSGSSFSYNEQF
TRBV28	.	ASSFPGTGNTEAF
TRBV5-3	many	ASSASGSSTDTQY
TRBV6-2/TRBV6-3	many	ASSFALASETQY
TRBV20-1	few	SAVGLAPDTQY
TRBV20-1	many	SARRAVAEAF
TRBV5-4	.	ASSLEVAGGRDTQY
TRBV27	many	ASTGTDSGNTIY
TRBV5-1	medium-sized	ASKYTWWAKNIQY
TRBV2	many	ASTVGQYTEAF
TRBV19	many	ASSIGLPDTQY
TRBV12-3/TRBV12-4	few	ASSQSGKRTDTQY
TRBV27	.	ASSFQVWTGGYEQY
TRBV2	many	ASRITGGRSAETQY
TRBV11-2	many	ASSHIRGQGRNYGYT
TRBV4-2	many	ASSHHWGEDRMNTEAF
TRBV11-2	.	ASSSASSSYNEQF
TRBV7-9	many	ASSLPLGLKETQY
TRBV13	many	ASSPNGKPTLEQY
TRBV23-1	.	ASSQSACPSCSYNEQF
TRBV10-3	.	AISPSPSGMGNEQF
TRBV7-2	.	ASSRSPANYGYT
TRBV6-8	many	ASSYSKSGEQF
TRBV6-6	many	ASSYPEWRNIQY
TRBV6-6	many	ASSYSSFGNEQF
TRBV30	many	AWSPGLAGVGQF
TRBV5-1	.	ASSTDTGAEDQPQH
TRBV12-3/TRBV12-4	many	ASSYTAGSGNTIY
TRBV28	medium-sized	ASKGNTEAF
TRBV5-1	few	ASSPGQGAGGSTEAF
TRBV5-4	few	ASSLGLAEHEQF
TRBV6-2/TRBV6-3	.	ASSKPPRGSLNTEAF
TRBV5-1	many	ASSFEGNTEAF
TRBV2	many	ASSSPISSYNEQF
TRBV4-1	many	ASSQSPLAGLDEQY
TRBV5-1	few	ASSLDTRYQETQY
TRBV11-2	many	ASSFQTGLAGELF
TRBV5-1	few	ASSLDGQNGNQPQH
TRBV19	many	ASSVLAGGPLGEQF
TRBV11-2	many	ASRTQGVGTDTQY
TRBV24-1	many	ATSDPGLAGFTDTQY
TRBV11-2	many	ASSLDTSQRELF
TRBV2	.	ASSFSGGSSYNEQF
TRBV7-8	many	ASSLPGLAGDY
TRBV27	many	ASRGGTNQPQH
TRBV5-5	few	ASSPLRGAGELF
TRBV7-9	many	ASSEWRPNEQF